The 32 T cell receptor beta chains below come from one sample, sequenced in a study of blood T cell repertoires in COVID-19. Clones were sequenced by immunoSEQ multiplex PCR, and TCRdb holds only the in-frame ones, with some missing. Altogether 100,000 to 150,000 clones are present, under 85% being singletons, with the ten largest covering 9% to 15%. Sequenced material: peripheral blood. These receptors were obtained from a woman aged 55-70 years with acute or convalescent COVID-19.

This clone came up once. This chain connects TRBV6-5 to TRBJ2-1; TRBD1 is a possible D gene (6 bases). Trimming cost V 6 bases and J 4 bases, with 13 bases left between them. There are 14 residues in the CDR3. Germline CDR1 is MNHEY and CDR2 is SVGAGI. CDR3 in DNA: TGTGCCAGCAGGTGGGACAATGGATACAATGAGCAGTTCTTC. The encoded protein is CASRWDNGYNEQFF.

The chain carries TRBV10-2 and TRBJ1-3; TRBD1 agrees at 7 bases. CDR3 length: 15 amino acids. The junction had 9 bases not matched to a gene; V was cut back by 6 bases and J by 4 bases. Germline CDR1 reads WSHSY; CDR2 reads SAAADI. The CDR3 here is CASSPYRGEGNTIYF. CDR3 DNA: TGCGCCAGCAGCCCTTACAGGGGTGAGGGAAACACCATATATTTT.

J is TRBJ1-2 and V is TRBV7-9; 8 nucleotides line up with TRBD1. V was clipped by 5 bases and J by 5 bases; unmatched bases: 28. In germline, CDR1 is SEHNR, CDR2 FQNEAQ (reference sequence). This CDR3 comprises 21 residues. The CDR3 DNA follows: TGTGCCAGCAGCATAATTAGATGGTCGGTCAGGGGGCGCATTGGGGATTATGGCTACACCTTC. This encodes CASSIIRWSVRGRIGDYGYTF.

The chain employs TRBV24-1 and TRBJ2-2; 7 bases line up with TRBD1. The J segment lost 0 bases and the V segment lost 3 bases, leaving 0 bases of the junction unmatched. Germline assignment: CDR1 KGHDR and CDR2 SFDVKD. This CDR3 comprises 15 residues. The CDR3 region is CATSDQGANTGELFF. CDR3 coding DNA: TGTGCCACCAGTGATCAGGGGGCGAACACCGGGGAGCTGTTTTTT.

The chain recombines TRBV5-1 with TRBJ1-1, with 10 positions matching TRBD1. V lost 1 base to trimming and J lost 8 bases; unmatched junction nucleotides: 5. This CDR3 comprises 14 residues. Germline V gives CDR1 SGHRS, CDR2 YFSETQ. The CDR3 here is CASSLSVTGGEAFF. Here the CDR3 DNA reads TGCGCCAGCAGCTTGTCTGTGACAGGGGGCGAAGCTTTCTTT.

The chain couples TRBV28 to TRBJ1-4; 7 bases match TRBD1. V gave up 5 bases and J gave up 2 bases; unmatched junction bases: 5. The CDR3 runs 15 residues. The germline gives CDR1 MDHEN, CDR2 SYDVKM. Here the CDR3 DNA reads TGTGCCAGCAGTCCGCCGACAGGGACTAATGAAAAACTGTTTTTT. As protein: CASSPPTGTNEKLFF.

This clone turned up a few times. J is TRBJ1-1 and V is TRBV5-1, with TRBD1 matching 7 bases. The V and J ends lost 4 bases and 3 bases, in that order; junction bases with no gene match: 9. CDR1 is SGHRS and CDR2 is YFSETQ in the germline V gene. This CDR3 has 15 residues. The CDR3 bases are TGCGCCAGCAGCCCAGGGGGGACAGTCGACACTGAAGCTTTCTTT. Translating gives CASSPGGTVDTEAFF.

V and J are TRBV6-5 and TRBJ2-3; no clear D gene. The germline V gene has CDR1 MNHEY and CDR2 SVGAGI. The CDR3 covers 12 residues. Trimming pared 6 bases from V and 3 bases from J, leaving 7 bases between. The CDR3 region has the DNA TGTGCCAGCAGACAAAATACAGATACGCAGTATTTT. Translation gives CASRQNTDTQYF.

In this sample, this clone turned up a few times. The chain employs TRBV3-1 (or the pseudogene TRBV3-2) and TRBJ1-4; the match to TRBD1 covers 8 bases. Looked up from germline, CDR1 is LGHDT and CDR2 is YNNKEL (reference sequence). CDR3 length: 14 residues. The ends lost 4 bases at V and 8 bases at J; junction bases unmatched: 6. The CDR3 protein is CASSPGQGREKLFF. The CDR3 nucleotides read TGTGCCAGCAGCCCCGGACAGGGCAGGGAAAAACTGTTTTTT.

The genes are TRBV25-1 and TRBJ1-5, with 7 bases identical to TRBD1. Germline V CDR1 and CDR2: MGHDK, SYGVNS. This CDR3 has 13 amino acids. V was clipped by 9 bases and J by 6 bases; unmatched bases: 8. The CDR3 nucleotides read TGTGCCAGTGCCACAGGGGAGGCTCAGCCCCAGCATTTT. This encodes CASATGEAQPQHF.

This chain links TRBV3-1 (or the pseudogene TRBV3-2) with TRBJ2-2, with 7 bases that match TRBD1. Trimming cost V 4 bases and J 5 bases; bases outside gene matches: 7. The germline V gene encodes CDR1 LGHDT and CDR2 YNNKEL (reference sequence). This CDR3 is 15 amino acids long. The CDR3 DNA sequence: TGTGCCAGCAGCCGAAAGGGGGCGAGTACCGGGGAGCTGTTTTTT. Translating gives CASSRKGASTGELFF.

V gene TRBV7-6 combines with J gene TRBJ2-3; D might be TRBD1 (7 bases). CDR3 length equals 20 residues. Trimming cost V 5 bases and J 4 bases, with 31 bases left between them. Germline V gives CDR1 SGHVS, CDR2 FNYEAQ. The CDR3 sequence is CASSRPRNRLARGPADTQYF. DNA for the CDR3: TGTGCCAGCAGCCGACCGAGGAACCGGCTAGCGAGGGGGCCGGCAGATACGCAGTATTTT. The full variable domain, its missing parts supplied by reference TRBV7-6 and TRBJ2-3, is GAGVSQSPRYKVTKRGQDVALRCDPISGHVSLYWYRQALGQGPEFLTYFNYEAQQDKSGLPNDRFSAERPEGSISTLTIQRTEQRDSAMYRCASSRPRNRLARGPADTQYFGPGTRLTVL.

The rearrangement links TRBV9 to TRBJ1-4, with D hard to call. Between the trimmed V and J ends, which lost 4 bases and 5 bases, there was a span of 27 bases. This CDR3 comprises 19 residues. The V gene's germline CDR1 is SGDLS and CDR2 YYNGEE. CDR3 coding DNA: TGTGCCAGCAGCACCCCAAAGCGGCGAGGTGCGTCGGGAAATGAAAAACTGTTTTTT. Protein sequence: CASSTPKRRGASGNEKLFF.

In its sample, this clone was seen once. The chain recombines TRBV7-9 with TRBJ1-1; D is unclear. The CDR3 sequence is 16 residues long. Germline V gene data show CDR1 as SEHNR and CDR2 as FQNEAQ (reference sequence). Trimming took off 1 base at V and 0 bases at J, with 12 bases between the two ends. The CDR3 region is CASSLGGPGMNTEAFF. DNA of the CDR3: TGTGCCAGCAGCTTAGGGGGTCCGGGAATGAACACTGAAGCTTTCTTT.

V and J are TRBV5-1 and TRBJ1-1; tentatively, D is TRBD1 (6 bases). Trimming shortened V by 1 base and J by 1 base, and 14 bases separated the two germline ends. The CDR3 contains 16 residues. Germline V gene sequence: CDR1 SGHRS, CDR2 YFSETQ. The CDR3 nucleotides are TGCGCCAGCAGCTTGATGGGGCCGGGACAGAACACTGAAGCTTTCTTT. Encoded protein: CASSLMGPGQNTEAFF.

The V and J genes are TRBV9 and TRBJ1-5, with a possible D match to TRBD1 (6 bases). Trimming left V 0 bases short and J 3 bases short, with 10 bases between. The germline gives CDR1 SGDLS, CDR2 YYNGEE. There are 15 residues in the CDR3. The CDR3 reads CASSVGDTANQPQHF. The CDR3 DNA sequence: TGTGCCAGCAGCGTAGGGGACACAGCCAATCAGCCCCAGCATTTT.

The chain links TRBV6-6 to TRBJ1-6; possible D gene TRBD1, 6 bases. CDR3 length: 14 amino acids. CDR1 MNHNY and CDR2 SVGAGI come from the germline V gene (reference sequence). V was pared by 5 bases and J by 2 bases, with 7 bases between. CDR3 in amino acids: CASSPGAYNSPLHF. CDR3 nucleotide sequence: TGTGCCAGCAGTCCAGGGGCCTATAATTCACCCCTCCACTTT.

CDR3 protein: CASSLVGVLYEQYF. The CDR3 nucleotides are TGCGCCAGCAGCTTGGTCGGGGTACTCTACGAGCAGTACTTC. The chain has TRBV5-1 and TRBJ2-7; D might be TRBD2 (5 bases). The germline gives CDR1 SGHRS, CDR2 YFSETQ. The CDR3 runs 14 residues. V was pared by 0 bases and J by 3 bases, with 10 bases between.

This clone has only one observation. The V gene is TRBV18, the J gene TRBJ1-3; 9 bases fit TRBD1. The CDR3 consists of 15 residues. Germline V lookup: CDR1 KGHSH, CDR2 LQKENI. V shed 3 bases and J 8 bases; nucleotides not matched to a gene: 8. The CDR3 reads CASSPNTGGTDTIYF. The CDR3 nucleotides read TGTGCCAGCTCACCTAACACAGGGGGCACTGACACCATATATTTT. The full variable domain, with the rest looked up from reference TRBV18 and TRBJ1-3, is NAGVMQNPRHLVRRRGQEARLRCSPMKGHSHVYWYRQLPEEGLKFMVYLQKENIIDESGMPKERFSAEFPKEGPSILRIQQVVRGDSAAYFCASSPNTGGTDTIYFGEGSWLTVV.

The chain carries TRBV5-1 and TRBJ1-1; D unclear. Germline V gene lookup returns CDR1 SGHRS and CDR2 YFSETQ. Trimming stripped 5 bases from V and 2 bases from J, with 10 bases between. The CDR3 is 13 amino acids. CDR3 coding DNA: TGCGCCAGCAGGCCAGGAGGAAACACTGAAGCTTTCTTT. Amino acid sequence: CASRPGGNTEAFF.

The rearrangement uses TRBV4-2 and TRBJ2-3; 9 nucleotides agree with TRBD2. The CDR3 covers 17 residues. From germline, CDR1 is LGHNA and CDR2 YNFKEQ. The V gene end was trimmed by 0 bases and the J gene end by 3 bases; junction bases not matched to a gene: 7. The CDR3 protein is CASSQEPRGGRTDTQYF. The CDR3 DNA reads as TGTGCCAGCAGCCAAGAGCCGCGGGGGGGCAGAACAGATACGCAGTATTTT.

The V gene is TRBV14, the J gene TRBJ1-6, with D hard to call. This CDR3 region has 16 residues. The germline gives CDR1 SGHDN, CDR2 FVKESK. V dropped 4 bases and J dropped 6 bases, with 16 bases sitting between them. Written as DNA, the CDR3 is TGTGCCAGCAGCCTTGAGCCGTGGCGGGTTAATTCACCCCTCCACTTT. Amino acids: CASSLEPWRVNSPLHF.

The chain combines TRBV7-8 with TRBJ1-5; D unclear. V lost 4 bases to trimming and J lost 4 bases, with 5 bases between them. The CDR3 consists of 12 residues. The germline gives CDR1 SGHVS, CDR2 FQNEAQ. CDR3 in amino acids: CASSSLNQPQHF. CDR3 in DNA: TGTGCCAGCAGCTCCCTGAATCAGCCCCAGCATTTT.

The chain links TRBV6-5 to TRBJ2-5; TRBD2 might be the D (5 bases). The CDR3 sequence is 15 residues long. Germline V gene data show CDR1 as MNHEY and CDR2 as SVGAGI. Trimming took 8 bases from V and 2 from J, leaving 18 bases between them. CDR3 region: CASRGIPSRQETQYF. For the CDR3, the DNA is TGTGCCAGCCGGGGAATCCCCAGTCGACAAGAGACCCAGTACTTC.

V usage is TRBV7-9 and J usage is TRBJ1-2, with TRBD1 matching over 7 bases. The CDR3 is made up of 13 amino acids. Germline CDR1 SEHNR, CDR2 FQNEAQ (reference sequence). With V trimmed by 5 bases and J by 2 bases, 2 bases remained unmatched. CDR3 in DNA: TGTGCCAGCAGCCAACAGGGGAACTATGGCTACACCTTC. This codes for CASSQQGNYGYTF.

The V call is TRBV11-2, the J call TRBJ2-1; 11 bases are a match to TRBD2. Unmatched junction bases numbered 14, after V lost 4 bases and J lost 12 bases. The germline gives CDR1 SGHAT, CDR2 FQNNGV. The CDR3 runs 16 residues. The CDR3 here is CASSSRGSGGAGGQFF. The CDR3 nucleotides read TGTGCCAGCAGCTCCCGGGGTAGCGGGGGGGCCGGTGGGCAGTTCTTC.

The chain carries TRBV30 and TRBJ1-2; D unresolved. The germline V gene has CDR1 GTSNPN and CDR2 SVGIG (reference sequence). This CDR3 comprises 12 residues. The ends were cut back, 5 bases at V and 6 bases at J, with 13 bases in the middle. This chain's CDR3 is CAWAPRANGYTF. CDR3 DNA sequence: TGTGCCTGGGCCCCTAGAGCGAATGGCTACACCTTC. Looking up the rest from reference TRBV30 and TRBJ1-2 gives the full variable domain: SQTIHQWPATLVQPVGSPLSLECTVEGTSNPNLYWYRQAAGRGLQLLFYSVGIGQISSEVPQNLSASRPQDRQFILSSKKLLLSDSGFYLCAWAPRANGYTFGSGTRLTVV.

The chain links TRBV19 to TRBJ2-1, with 13 bases matching TRBD2. The germline V gene encodes CDR1 LNHDA and CDR2 SQIVND (reference sequence). This CDR3 comprises 16 residues. V lost 3 bases to trimming and J lost 7 bases; unmatched junction nucleotides: 6. CDR3 nucleotide sequence: TGTGCCAGTAGTATCCTACTAGCGGGGGGGCGTAATGAGCAGTTCTTC. As protein: CASSILLAGGRNEQFF.

The chain is built from TRBV2 and TRBJ1-2, with D hard to call. V lost 2 bases, J lost 4 bases, and 14 bases lay in between. Germline assignment: CDR1 SNHLY and CDR2 FYNNEI. CDR3 length: 15 residues. The CDR3 here is CASSEYKAGSYGYTF. CDR3 coding DNA: TGTGCCAGCAGTGAATATAAGGCAGGCTCCTATGGCTACACCTTC.

The chain combines TRBV7-8 with TRBJ2-1, with D unresolved. The CDR3 covers 15 residues. CDR1 and CDR2 from the germline V gene are SGHVS and FQNEAQ. The V gene lost 6 bases and the J gene lost 5 bases, with 17 bases spanning the gap. DNA of the CDR3: TGTGCCAGCAGATCCCCGACGGGTTTAAACAATGAGCAGTTCTTC. Translation: CASRSPTGLNNEQFF.

J is TRBJ2-2 and V is TRBV5-4; weak D call: TRBD2 (7 bases). V was pared by 3 bases and J by 8 bases, with 20 bases between. CDR1 and CDR2 from the germline V gene are SGHNT and YYREEE (reference sequence). The CDR3 totals 16 residues. CDR3 sequence reads: CASSSGLAGAEGELFF. As DNA, the CDR3 is TGTGCCAGCAGCTCGGGACTCGCGGGGGCGGAGGGGGAGCTGTTTTTT.

The chain joins TRBV18 to TRBJ2-5; 8 nucleotides line up with TRBD2. J was trimmed by 5 bases and V by 3 bases; bases with no gene match: 8. The CDR3 sequence is 15 residues long. CDR1 is KGHSH, CDR2 LQKENI, per germline. The CDR3, as DNA: TGTGCCAGCTCACCTTCGGGACTAGGACGGGAGACCCAGTACTTC. Its translation: CASSPSGLGRETQYF.